This T cell receptor beta chain is from a study of T cells in Graves' hyperthyroidism and ophthalmopathy. RNA transcripts provided the source from which TCR beta CDR3 regions were amplified. HTBI primers were the set used in a first-round RT-PCR of the TCR CDR3. TCRdb recomputed calls from the multiplex PCR reads with MiXCR, one row per CDR3 protein. The profile shows about 480,000 distinct CDR3 sequences, 22% of them singletons. This clonotype was seen repeatedly, ten times or more. What it binds is unknown. CDR3 length: 20 residues. V shed 5 bases, J shed 0 bases, and the junction held 14 bases outside the gene matches. Germline V gives CDR1 SEHNR, CDR2 FQNEAQ (reference sequence). For ophthalmopathy patients, the Clinical Activity Score was at least 3 and the NOSPECS grade at least 4; duration was under 3 months. Uncontrolled infection, other autoimmune disease, pregnancy or lactation excluded patients. Fresh peripheral blood, 9.5 to 10 ml of it, supplied the PBMCs.

Whole-study findings and limits: Ophthalmopathy prediction by the model preceded onset by a median approximately six months.

The sample consisted of blood. The gene calls are TRBV7-9 and TRBJ1-3; 12 positions match TRBD1. This TCR came from a woman in her seventies with Graves' ophthalmopathy. CDR3 DNA: TGTGCCAGCAGCGCGCCGGGGACAGGGGGCCTCTGGGGCTCTGGAAACACCATATATTTT. Residues: CASSAPGTGGLWGSGNTIYF.